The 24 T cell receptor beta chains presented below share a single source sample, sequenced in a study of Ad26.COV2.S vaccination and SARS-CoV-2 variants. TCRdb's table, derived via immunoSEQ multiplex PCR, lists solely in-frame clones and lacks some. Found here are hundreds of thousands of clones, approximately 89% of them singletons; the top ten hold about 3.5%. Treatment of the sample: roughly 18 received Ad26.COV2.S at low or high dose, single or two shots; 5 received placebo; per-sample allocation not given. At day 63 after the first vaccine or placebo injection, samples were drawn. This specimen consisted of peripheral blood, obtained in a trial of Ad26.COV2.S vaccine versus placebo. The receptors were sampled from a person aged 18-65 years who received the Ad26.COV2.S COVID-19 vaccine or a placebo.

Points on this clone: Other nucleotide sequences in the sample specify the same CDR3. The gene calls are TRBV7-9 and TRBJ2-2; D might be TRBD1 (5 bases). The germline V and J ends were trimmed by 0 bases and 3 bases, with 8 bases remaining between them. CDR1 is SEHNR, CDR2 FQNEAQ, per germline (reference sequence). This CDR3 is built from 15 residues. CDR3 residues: CASSLAQVDTGELFF. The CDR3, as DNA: TGTGCCAGCAGCTTAGCACAGGTAGACACCGGGGAGCTGTTTTTT.

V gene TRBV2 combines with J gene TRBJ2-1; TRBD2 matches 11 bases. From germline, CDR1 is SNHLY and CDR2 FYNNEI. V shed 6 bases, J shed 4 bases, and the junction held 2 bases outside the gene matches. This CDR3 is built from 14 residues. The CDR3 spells CASRRTSGYNEQFF. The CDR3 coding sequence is TGTGCCAGCAGAAGGACTAGCGGGTACAATGAGCAGTTCTTC.

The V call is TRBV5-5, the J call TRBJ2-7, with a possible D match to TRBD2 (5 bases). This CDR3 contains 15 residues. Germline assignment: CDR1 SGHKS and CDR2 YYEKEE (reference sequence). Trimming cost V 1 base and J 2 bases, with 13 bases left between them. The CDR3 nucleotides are TGTGCCAGCAGCTTGCCCCCAGACGGGGCCTACGAGCAGTACTTC. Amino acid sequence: CASSLPPDGAYEQYF.

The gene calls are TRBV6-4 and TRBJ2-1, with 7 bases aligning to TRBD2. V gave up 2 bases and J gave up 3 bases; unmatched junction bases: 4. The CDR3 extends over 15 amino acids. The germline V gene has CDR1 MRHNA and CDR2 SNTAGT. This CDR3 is CASSDDGGDYNEQFF. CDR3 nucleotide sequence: TGTGCCAGCAGTGACGATGGGGGGGACTACAATGAGCAGTTCTTC.

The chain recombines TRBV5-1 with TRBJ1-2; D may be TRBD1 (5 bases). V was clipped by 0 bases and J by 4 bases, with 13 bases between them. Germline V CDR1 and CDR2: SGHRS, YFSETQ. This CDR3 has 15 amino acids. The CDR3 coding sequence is TGCGCCAGCAGCTTGGCCCCGACAGCCTCCTATGGCTACACCTTC. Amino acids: CASSLAPTASYGYTF.

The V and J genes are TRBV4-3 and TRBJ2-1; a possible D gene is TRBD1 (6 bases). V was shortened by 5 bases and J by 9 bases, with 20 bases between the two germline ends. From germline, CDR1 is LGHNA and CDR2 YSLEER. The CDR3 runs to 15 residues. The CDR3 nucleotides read TGCGCCAGCAGCTCAGCTCGGGACACCTACGGTGAGCAGTTCTTC. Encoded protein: CASSSARDTYGEQFF.

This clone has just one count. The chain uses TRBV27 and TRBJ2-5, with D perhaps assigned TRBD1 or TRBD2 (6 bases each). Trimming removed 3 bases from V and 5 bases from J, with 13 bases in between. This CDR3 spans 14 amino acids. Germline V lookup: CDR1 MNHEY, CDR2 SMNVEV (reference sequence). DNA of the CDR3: TGTGCCAGCAGTTTTTCAGGGGCGGGGGAGACCCAGTACTTC. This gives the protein CASSFSGAGETQYF.

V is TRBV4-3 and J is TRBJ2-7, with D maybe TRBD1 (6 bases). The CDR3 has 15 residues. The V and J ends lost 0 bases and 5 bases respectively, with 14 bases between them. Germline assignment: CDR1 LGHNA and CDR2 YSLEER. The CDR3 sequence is CASSQDPGVMHEQYF. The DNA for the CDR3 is TGCGCCAGCAGCCAAGACCCAGGGGTGATGCACGAGCAGTACTTC.

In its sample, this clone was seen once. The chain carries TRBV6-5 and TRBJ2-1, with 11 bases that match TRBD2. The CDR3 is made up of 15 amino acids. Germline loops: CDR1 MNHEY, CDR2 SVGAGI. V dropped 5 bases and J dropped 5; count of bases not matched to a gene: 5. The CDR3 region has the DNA TGTGCCAGCAGTCCTAGCGGGAGGACTAACAATGAGCAGTTCTTC. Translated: CASSPSGRTNNEQFF.

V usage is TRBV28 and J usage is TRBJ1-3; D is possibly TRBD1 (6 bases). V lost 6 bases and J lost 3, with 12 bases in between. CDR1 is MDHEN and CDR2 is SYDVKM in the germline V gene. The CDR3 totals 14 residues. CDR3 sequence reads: CASRGTIDGNTIYF. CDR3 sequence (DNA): TGTGCCAGCAGAGGGACAATTGATGGAAACACCATATATTTT.

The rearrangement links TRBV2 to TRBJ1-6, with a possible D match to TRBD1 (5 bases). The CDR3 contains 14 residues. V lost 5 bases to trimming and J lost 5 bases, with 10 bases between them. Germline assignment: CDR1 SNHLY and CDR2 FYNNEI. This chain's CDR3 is CASSTGLNNSPLHF. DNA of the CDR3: TGTGCCAGCAGTACGGGACTGAATAATTCACCCCTCCACTTT.

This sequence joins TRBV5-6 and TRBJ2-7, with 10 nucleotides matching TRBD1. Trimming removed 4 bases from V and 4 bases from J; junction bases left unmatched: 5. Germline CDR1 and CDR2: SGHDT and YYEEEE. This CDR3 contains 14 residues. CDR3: CASSGDRGSYEQYF. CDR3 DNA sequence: TGTGCCAGCAGCGGGGACAGGGGATCGTACGAGCAGTACTTC.

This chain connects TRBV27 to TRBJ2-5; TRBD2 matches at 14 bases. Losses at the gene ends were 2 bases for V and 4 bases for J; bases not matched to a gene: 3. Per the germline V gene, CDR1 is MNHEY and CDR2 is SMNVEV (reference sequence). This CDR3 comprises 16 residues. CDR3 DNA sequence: TGTGCCAGCAGTTTAGGGGGACTAGCGGGAGTAGAGACCCAGTACTTC. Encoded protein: CASSLGGLAGVETQYF.

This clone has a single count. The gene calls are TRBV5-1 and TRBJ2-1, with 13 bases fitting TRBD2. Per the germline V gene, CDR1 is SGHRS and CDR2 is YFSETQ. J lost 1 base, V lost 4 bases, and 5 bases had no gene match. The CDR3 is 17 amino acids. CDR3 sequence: CASSPGTSGISYNEQFF. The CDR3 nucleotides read TGCGCCAGCAGCCCCGGGACTAGCGGGATTTCCTACAATGAGCAGTTCTTC. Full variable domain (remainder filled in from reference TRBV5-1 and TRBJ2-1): KAGVTQTPRYLIKTRGQQVTLSCSPISGHRSVSWYQQTPGQGLQFLFEYFSETQRNKGNFPGRFSGRQFSNSRSEMNVSTLELGDSALYLCASSPGTSGISYNEQFFGPGTRLTVL.

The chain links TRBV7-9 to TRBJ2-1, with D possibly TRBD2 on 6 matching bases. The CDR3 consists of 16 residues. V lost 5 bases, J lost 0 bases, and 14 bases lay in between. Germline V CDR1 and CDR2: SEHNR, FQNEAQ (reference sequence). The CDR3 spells CASSPAGRFSYNEQFF. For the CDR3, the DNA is TGTGCCAGCAGCCCAGCGGGCAGGTTCTCCTACAATGAGCAGTTCTTC.

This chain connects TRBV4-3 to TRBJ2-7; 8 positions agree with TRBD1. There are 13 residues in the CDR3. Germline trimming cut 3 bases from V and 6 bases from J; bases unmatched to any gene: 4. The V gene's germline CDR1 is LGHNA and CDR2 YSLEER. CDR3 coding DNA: TGCGCCAGCAGCCATGACAGGGGCCGCGAGCAGTACTTC. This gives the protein CASSHDRGREQYF.

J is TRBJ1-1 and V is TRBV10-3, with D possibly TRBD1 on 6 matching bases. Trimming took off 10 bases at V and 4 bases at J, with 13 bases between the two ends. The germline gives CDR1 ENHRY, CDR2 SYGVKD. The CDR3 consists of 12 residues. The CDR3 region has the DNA TGTGCCACGAACAGGGCCGGCACTGAAGCTTTCTTT. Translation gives CATNRAGTEAFF.

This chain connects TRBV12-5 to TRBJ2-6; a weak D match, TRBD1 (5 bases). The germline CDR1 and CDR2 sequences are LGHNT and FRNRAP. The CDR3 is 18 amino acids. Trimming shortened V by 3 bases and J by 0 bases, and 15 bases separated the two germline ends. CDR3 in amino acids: CASGFSGFANSGANVLTF. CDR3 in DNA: TGTGCTAGTGGTTTTTCAGGGTTCGCCAACTCTGGGGCCAACGTCCTGACTTTC.

This chain's CDR3 is CASSSTGQGMGTEAFF. The CDR3 DNA sequence: TGTGCCAGCAGTTCAACGGGACAGGGGATGGGAACTGAAGCTTTCTTT. The chain has TRBV6-5 and TRBJ1-1, with 10 bases aligning to TRBD1. The CDR3 covers 16 residues. CDR1 is MNHEY and CDR2 is SVGAGI in the germline V gene. The J segment lost 5 bases and the V segment lost 4 bases, leaving 10 bases of the junction unmatched.

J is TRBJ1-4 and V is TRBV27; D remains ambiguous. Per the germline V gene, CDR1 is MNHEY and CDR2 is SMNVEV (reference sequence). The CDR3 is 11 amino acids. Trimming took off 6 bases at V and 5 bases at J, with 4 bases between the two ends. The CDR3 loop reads CASRLNEKLFF. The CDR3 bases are TGTGCCAGCAGGCTGAATGAAAAACTGTTTTTT.

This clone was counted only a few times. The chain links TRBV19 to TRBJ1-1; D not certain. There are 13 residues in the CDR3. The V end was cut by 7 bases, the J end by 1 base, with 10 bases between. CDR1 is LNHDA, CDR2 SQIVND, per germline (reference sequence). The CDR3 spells CASIPHPNTEAFF. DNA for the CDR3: TGTGCCAGTATCCCACACCCGAACACTGAAGCTTTCTTT.

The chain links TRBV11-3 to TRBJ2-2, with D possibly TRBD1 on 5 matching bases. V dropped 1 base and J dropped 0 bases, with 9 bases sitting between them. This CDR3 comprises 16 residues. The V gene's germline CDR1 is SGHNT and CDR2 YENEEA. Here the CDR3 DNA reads TGTGCCAGCAGCTTAGTCTGGGGCCCGAACACCGGGGAGCTGTTTTTT. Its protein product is CASSLVWGPNTGELFF.

The CDR3 DNA follows: TGTGCCAGCAGCTTAGGGGAAGACAGGTTCCTCAATCAGCCCCAGCATTTT. Protein product: CASSLGEDRFLNQPQHF. The gene calls are TRBV11-3 and TRBJ1-5; a possible D gene is TRBD1 (6 bases). Germline assignment: CDR1 SGHNT and CDR2 YENEEA. V was clipped by 1 base and J by 3 bases, with 16 bases between them. This CDR3 region has 17 residues.

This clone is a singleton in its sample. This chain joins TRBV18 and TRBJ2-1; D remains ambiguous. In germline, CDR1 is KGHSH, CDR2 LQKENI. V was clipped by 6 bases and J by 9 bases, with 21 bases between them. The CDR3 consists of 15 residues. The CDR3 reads CASSTDKAQISEQFF. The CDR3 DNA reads TGTGCCAGCTCCACCGACAAGGCTCAGATAAGTGAGCAGTTCTTC.